The clone carrying this T cell receptor (beta chain) was counted between two and nine times. The antigen is not known. Looked up from germline, CDR1 is MNHEY and CDR2 is SVGEGT. V gave up 5 bases and J gave up 4 bases; unmatched junction bases: 12. The CDR3 totals 17 residues. A TCRbeta library incorporating unique molecular identifiers was prepared. TCRdb analysed the PCR reads with MiXCR anew, one entry per CDR3 protein. The repertoire includes a few hundred thousand distinct CDR3 sequences, around 7.3% of them detected once, and 9.1% sits in the top ten. This sample is part of a study of T-cell reconstitution after alpha-beta-depleted transplantation in children. Findings and limits, study-wide: Surviving recipient T cells and thymic progenitors produced the high day-60 TCRbeta diversity seen in some patients. Fresh T-cell production supplied most of the T-cell counts and diversity seen one year after transplant.

V and J are TRBV6-2 or TRBV6-3 and TRBJ2-3; 10 bases fit TRBD2. This clonotype was sampled from a female patient aged 2-15 years who had a stem cell transplant for Fanconi anemia, so the T cells may come from the graft donor. The sample was peripheral blood, taken 360 days after TCRalphabeta/CD19-depleted stem cell transplant. Here the CDR3 DNA reads TGTGCCAGCAGTCCGTGGACTCTAGCGGGGGTCCCAGATACGCAGTATTTT. Its translation is CASSPWTLAGVPDTQYF.